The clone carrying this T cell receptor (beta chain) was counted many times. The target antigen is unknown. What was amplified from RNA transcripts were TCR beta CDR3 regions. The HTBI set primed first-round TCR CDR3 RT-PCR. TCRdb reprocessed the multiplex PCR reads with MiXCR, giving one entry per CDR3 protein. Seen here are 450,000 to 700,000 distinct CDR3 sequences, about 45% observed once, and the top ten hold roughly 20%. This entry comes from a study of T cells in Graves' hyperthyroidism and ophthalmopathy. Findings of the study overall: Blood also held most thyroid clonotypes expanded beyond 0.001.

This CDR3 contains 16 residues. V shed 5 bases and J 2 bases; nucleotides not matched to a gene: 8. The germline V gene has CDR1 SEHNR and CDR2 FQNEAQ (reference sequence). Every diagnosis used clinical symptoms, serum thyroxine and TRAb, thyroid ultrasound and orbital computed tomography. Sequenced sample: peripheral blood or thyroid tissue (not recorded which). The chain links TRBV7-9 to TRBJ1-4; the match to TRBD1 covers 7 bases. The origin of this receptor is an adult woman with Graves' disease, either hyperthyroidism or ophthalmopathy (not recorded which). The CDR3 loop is CASSPTGFMTNEKLFF. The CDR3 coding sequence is TGTGCCAGCAGCCCGACAGGGTTCATGACTAATGAAAAACTGTTTTTT.